What follows is one T cell receptor beta chain and its context. Its matching antigen is unknown. The data are from a study of T cells in women clearing cervical HPV infection. In the study overall: Case blood was drawn when the lesion was first found; control blood after infection became undetectable. Broader study findings: CIN3+ cases had significantly higher TCR richness than controls; evenness did not differ.

Produced via immunoSEQ multiplex PCR; TCRdb's table is partial and in-frame only. The repertoire shows 49,000 or so clones; the top ten hold approximately 40%. The sequenced sample was blood buffy coat. The TCR originated in a woman between 18 and 69 years old with a cervical HPV16 infection that either progressed to CIN3+ or cleared (not recorded which).

Partial CDR3 DNA: TGTGCCAGCAGTGAAGGGTGGGGGGGAGAGACC. Its protein is CASSEGWGGET. The CDR3 in its entirety is CASSEGWGGETQYF. V gene TRBV6-1 combines with J gene TRBJ2-5; 7 bases align to TRBD2. The read stops 3 residues short of the end of the CDR3; the missing end is completed from the germline J gene. The CDR3 spans 14 residues. CDR1 is MNHNS, CDR2 SASEGT, per germline. With V trimmed by 1 base and J by 4 bases, 3 bases remained unmatched.